The 25 T cell receptor beta chains below come from one sample, sequenced in a study. Each CDR3 protein gets one entry after TCRdb re-called the 5' RACE reads with MiXCR. The sample consists of tens of thousands of distinct CDR3 sequences, 25% to 30% of them appearing once. Sequencing was carried out using naive CD4+ T cells sorted from blood. Subset: naive CD4+ T cells, CD4+CD45RA+CD25-. Receptors were obtained from a female donor with breast cancer.

The rearrangement uses TRBV4-1 and TRBJ2-1, with 10 bases matching TRBD1. This CDR3 region has 16 residues. Germline CDR1 MGHRA, CDR2 YSYEKL. With 8 bases clipped from V and 6 bases from J, the junction kept 13 bases outside the gene matches. Written as DNA, the CDR3 is TGCGCCAGCTCAAAAGTCGAGGGGGACAGGGGCAATGAGCAGTTCTTC. Its translation is CASSKVEGDRGNEQFF.

CDR3 protein: CSVQDRGNLPGANVLTF. CDR3 DNA sequence: TGCAGCGTACAGGACAGGGGGAACCTCCCTGGGGCCAACGTCCTGACTTTC. This chain joins TRBV29-1 and TRBJ2-6; 10 nucleotides line up with TRBD1. Germline CDR1 and CDR2: SQVTM and ANQGSEA. This CDR3 region has 17 residues. J gave up 2 bases and V 6 bases, and 10 bases lay outside the gene matches.

This clonotype was observed a few times. The chain couples TRBV12-3 or TRBV12-4 to TRBJ1-2; 7 bases match TRBD1. CDR3 length equals 14 residues. V was clipped by 1 base and J by 6 bases; unmatched bases: 5. The CDR3 nucleotides are TGTGCCAGCAGTTTAGACAGGGGTAAACATGGCTACACCTTC. Protein: CASSLDRGKHGYTF.

CDR3 sequence (DNA): TGCGCCAGCACCAAGGGGCAAGGGGTGGACAATGAGCAGTTCTTC. It encodes CASTKGQGVDNEQFF. The J gene is TRBJ2-1, the V gene TRBV4-1, with TRBD1 as a possible D gene (5 bases). V was shortened by 7 bases and J by 5 bases, with 18 bases between the two germline ends. The CDR3 runs 15 residues. Germline CDR1 and CDR2: MGHRA and YSYEKL.

The chain couples TRBV5-1 to TRBJ1-1; 8 bases line up with TRBD1. The germline gives CDR1 SGHRS, CDR2 YFSETQ. This CDR3 is built from 17 residues. V was clipped by 0 bases and J by 3 bases; unmatched bases: 10. DNA of the CDR3: TGCGCCAGCAGCTTGGAGGGGATGGACAGGGCACACACTGAAGCTTTCTTT. It yields the protein CASSLEGMDRAHTEAFF.

There are many counts of this clonotype. For the CDR3, the DNA is TGTGCCAGCTCGGGTAGCTCCTACAATGAGCAGTTCTTC. Its translation is CASSGSSYNEQFF. The chain links TRBV7-2 to TRBJ2-1; no clear D. Trimming stripped 8 bases from V and 0 bases from J, with 8 bases between. The CDR3 extends over 13 amino acids. Germline V gives CDR1 SGHTA, CDR2 FQGNSA. Full variable domain (remainder filled in from reference TRBV7-2 and TRBJ2-1): GAGVSQSPSNKVTEKGKDVELRCDPISGHTALYWYRQSLGQGLEFLIYFQGNSAPDKSGLPSDRFSAERTGGSVSTLTIQRTQQEDSAVYLCASSGSSYNEQFFGPGTRLTVL.

About this clonotype itself: A much more abundant neighbour one base away suggests this may be a read error. The CDR3 ends on some other residue instead of the conserved phenylalanine or tryptophan, so this is likely a read error. The rearrangement links TRBV6-5 to TRBJ1-6; TRBD1 matches at 7 bases. V shed 4 bases and J 9 bases; nucleotides not matched to a gene: 9. The CDR3 runs to 15 residues. Germline lookup yields CDR1 MNHEY and CDR2 SVGAGI. CDR3 nucleotide sequence: TGTGCCAGCAGTTCGGCAGGGGGATTACGTTCACCCCTCCACTCT. Translating gives CASSSAGGLRSPLHS.

This clonotype was observed once. This chain connects TRBV6-2 or TRBV6-3 to TRBJ2-3; possible D gene TRBD1, 6 bases. Germline lookup yields CDR1 MNHEY and CDR2 SVGEGT. The CDR3 length is 14 residues. Trimming left V 7 bases short and J 2 bases short, with 13 bases between. CDR3 bases: TGTGCCAGCACTTTAGGACAGCCCACAGATACGCAGTATTTT. It is translated as CASTLGQPTDTQYF.

The V call is TRBV3-1, the J call TRBJ2-7, with 8 bases identical to TRBD1. The CDR3 length is 14 residues. With V trimmed by 1 base and J by 2 bases, 1 base remained unmatched. CDR1 and CDR2 (germline): LGHDT, YNNKEL (reference sequence). CDR3: CASSQVQGAYEQYF. DNA of the CDR3: TGTGCCAGCAGCCAAGTACAGGGGGCCTACGAGCAGTACTTC.

The chain recombines TRBV29-1 with TRBJ1-1, with D perhaps matching TRBD1 (6 bases). The V gene's germline CDR1 is SQVTM and CDR2 ANQGSEA. Between the trimmed V and J ends, which lost 6 bases and 4 bases, there was a span of 12 bases. There are 12 residues in the CDR3. CDR3 in amino acids: CSVQTGITEAFF. The CDR3 region has the DNA TGCAGCGTCCAAACAGGGATCACTGAAGCTTTCTTT.

The chain recombines TRBV14 with TRBJ1-6; 7 bases match TRBD1. The CDR3 has 16 amino acids. Germline CDR1 SGHDN, CDR2 FVKESK. The V gene end was trimmed by 4 bases and the J gene end by 0 bases; junction bases not matched to a gene: 3. Written as DNA, the CDR3 is TGTGCCAGCAGCCGGGACAGAAGCTCCTATAATTCACCCCTCCACTTT. It specifies CASSRDRSSYNSPLHF.

Turning to this clonotype: A clone one base away is much larger, so this may be a read error. The chain links TRBV20-1 to TRBJ2-4; 7 nucleotides align to TRBD2. Looked up from germline, CDR1 is DFQATT and CDR2 is SNEGSKA (reference sequence). This CDR3 has 13 residues. The CDR3 loop is CRAIAGAGDIQYF. In DNA form, the CDR3 reads TGCAGGGCTATTGCCGGGGCGGGGGACATTCAGTACTTC.

This clonotype was picked up many times. The chain recombines TRBV7-6 with TRBJ2-4, with 8 bases fitting TRBD1. The germline V gene has CDR1 SGHVS and CDR2 FNYEAQ. This CDR3 is 13 amino acids long. V gave up 1 base and J gave up 7 bases; unmatched junction bases: 0. CDR3 nucleotides: TGTGCCAGCAGCTTAGGACAGGGGAACATTCAGTACTTC. Translation gives CASSLGQGNIQYF.

This chain uses TRBV20-1 with TRBJ2-5; tentative D call: TRBD2 (5 bases). Germline assignment: CDR1 DFQATT and CDR2 SNEGSKA (reference sequence). CDR3 length: 15 amino acids. V was pared by 4 bases and J by 4 bases, with 19 bases between. Here the CDR3 reads CSATNGENPSETQYF. For the CDR3, the DNA is TGCAGTGCTACGAACGGGGAAAACCCTTCAGAGACCCAGTACTTC.

The chain joins TRBV3-1 to TRBJ2-7, with 9 bases that match TRBD1. The CDR3 contains 13 residues. J was trimmed by 3 bases and V by 4 bases; bases with no gene match: 1. Germline CDR1 reads LGHDT; CDR2 reads YNNKEL (reference sequence). CDR3 protein: CASSRQGVYEQYF. CDR3 coding DNA: TGTGCCAGCAGCCGACAGGGGGTCTACGAGCAGTACTTC.

This clonotype was seen a handful of times. The rearrangement links TRBV11-2 to TRBJ1-2; D remains ambiguous. V lost 0 bases, J lost 8 bases, and 16 bases lay in between. CDR3 length: 15 amino acids. From germline, CDR1 is SGHAT and CDR2 FQNNGV. The DNA of the CDR3 is TGTGCCAGCAGCTTAGACCTATCACCTTCCGGAGGCTACACCTTC. Its translation: CASSLDLSPSGGYTF.

This clonotype was counted a few times. This sequence joins TRBV2 and TRBJ2-7; D possibly corresponds to TRBD2 (6 bases). This CDR3 region has 14 residues. The germline V and J ends were trimmed by 6 bases and 3 bases, with 15 bases remaining between them. CDR1 is SNHLY, CDR2 FYNNEI, per germline. CDR3 nucleotides: TGTGCCAGCAGCCGTGGAGGGGACCTCTACGAGCAGTACTTC. Protein sequence: CASSRGGDLYEQYF.

The chain couples TRBV7-2 to TRBJ1-3; tentative D call: TRBD1 (5 bases). V was trimmed by 11 bases and J by 3 bases, leaving 14 bases between them. Germline assignment: CDR1 SGHTA and CDR2 FQGNSA. This CDR3 has 13 residues. CDR3 nucleotide sequence: TGTGCCTCTACTCGGGGCGGTGGAAACACCATATATTTT. Translation gives CASTRGGGNTIYF.

This clonotype appeared a few times. The genes are TRBV5-1 and TRBJ2-6, with TRBD1 as a possible D gene (5 bases). Germline-derived CDR1 and CDR2 are SGHRS and YFSETQ. The CDR3 spans 16 residues. Trimming pared 0 bases from V and 2 bases from J, leaving 9 bases between. The CDR3 nucleotides are TGCGCCAGCAGCTTGGACAGGTTCACTGGGGCCAACGTCCTGACTTTC. As protein: CASSLDRFTGANVLTF.

This chain connects TRBV27 to TRBJ2-5, with D maybe TRBD2 (6 bases). V was pared by 7 bases and J by 5 bases, with 20 bases between. The CDR3 contains 15 residues. CDR1 is MNHEY and CDR2 is SMNVEV in the germline V gene (reference sequence). The CDR3 nucleotides are TGTGCCAGCACCTCCCAGAGAGCGGGTCTGGAGACCCAGTACTTC. Translating it yields CASTSQRAGLETQYF.

This clonotype has only a few counts. The chain combines TRBV6-2 or TRBV6-3 with TRBJ2-3; D is uncertain. Germline lookup yields CDR1 MNHEY and CDR2 SVGEGT. The CDR3 runs to 15 residues. V shed 6 bases and J shed 0 bases, with 13 bases lying between them. CDR3 region: CASRHRGFSTDTQYF. In DNA, the CDR3 is TGTGCCAGCAGACACAGAGGTTTTAGCACAGATACGCAGTATTTT.

The V gene is TRBV2, the J gene TRBJ2-3; D may match TRBD1 or TRBD2 (5 bases each). V lost 7 bases to trimming and J lost 1 base, with 12 bases between them. The CDR3 totals 14 residues. CDR1 is SNHLY, CDR2 FYNNEI, per germline. The CDR3 DNA is TGTGCCAGCAAGAGGGGCTTGGGCACAGATACGCAGTATTTT. Its protein product is CASKRGLGTDTQYF.

The chain employs TRBV24-1 and TRBJ2-7; tentatively, D is TRBD1 or TRBD2 (5 bases each). Trimming took off 5 bases at V and 2 bases at J, with 18 bases between the two ends. This CDR3 is 16 amino acids long. Germline CDR1 reads KGHDR; CDR2 reads SFDVKD. The CDR3 nucleotides read TGTGCCACCAGTGGCCATTCCGGGACGGGGACCTACGAGCAGTACTTC. Encoded protein: CATSGHSGTGTYEQYF.

J is TRBJ2-3 and V is TRBV28; maybe TRBD1 (6 bases). Germline loops: CDR1 MDHEN, CDR2 SYDVKM. The ends were cut back, 2 bases at V and 4 bases at J, with 19 bases in the middle. This CDR3 region has 17 residues. The CDR3 nucleotides are TGTGCCAGCAGTTTAACCTCCCCACAGGGTTCGGCAGATACGCAGTATTTT. This sequence encodes CASSLTSPQGSADTQYF.

The chain employs TRBV7-8 and TRBJ1-1, with 7 nucleotides matching TRBD1. V lost 6 bases, J lost 5 bases, and 9 bases stayed unmatched. The CDR3 sequence is 14 residues long. The germline V gene has CDR1 SGHVS and CDR2 FQNEAQ. CDR3 sequence reads: CASRETGDKTEAFF. The CDR3, as DNA: TGTGCCAGCAGGGAAACAGGGGATAAAACTGAAGCTTTCTTT.